The clone carrying this T cell receptor (beta chain) appeared many times. No antigen is known for it. This record belongs to a study of CD8 T cells in ankylosing spondylitis. Findings and caveats of the study: Those disease-linked clones were CD8+; they were also relatively rare in peripheral blood. Typical of ankylosing spondylitis blood, it appeared, was a TCR beta motif of eight highly homologous variants.

CDR3 length: 13 residues. Trimming pared 9 bases from V and 0 bases from J, leaving 11 bases between. Germline CDR1 and CDR2: MRHNA and SNTAGT. TCRdb re-called the 5' RACE reads through MiXCR, storing one row per CDR3 protein. There are roughly 100,000 distinct CDR3 sequences in the sample; roughly 8.3% occur only once, and around a tenth lies in the top ten. The source is a male donor with ankylosing spondylitis or in good health (not recorded which). The sample consisted of blood, either unsorted or a sorted T cell fraction (not recorded which). The gene calls are TRBV6-4 and TRBJ1-1; D might be TRBD1 (5 bases). The CDR3 DNA reads TGTGCCAGAAAGGGGCGTATGAACACTGAAGCTTTCTTT. Protein product: CARKGRMNTEAFF.